Presented here are 23 T cell receptor beta chains from one specimen sequenced in a study of PD-1 blockade in classical Hodgkin lymphoma. Every one of the patients relapsed after autologous stem cell transplantation (brentuximab vedotin exposure was variable). The protocol was immunoSEQ multiplex PCR, while the TCRdb copy is restricted to in-frame clones and leaves out a portion. The sample records over 25,000 clones, 78% being singletons. The sequencing here drew on peripheral blood mononuclear cells (PBMCs), taken before the second cycle of nivolumab. The receptors were sampled from a human donor with classical Hodgkin lymphoma.

This clone was recorded only once. The chain couples TRBV14 to TRBJ1-1; 11 nucleotides line up with TRBD1. Per the germline V gene, CDR1 is SGHDN and CDR2 is FVKESK. Trimming took 4 bases from V and 4 from J; bases not matched to a gene: 5. The CDR3 spans 15 residues. The CDR3 reads CASSPLDRGLTEAFF. CDR3 DNA sequence: TGTGCCAGCAGCCCCTTGGACAGGGGGCTCACTGAAGCTTTCTTT.

The chain uses TRBV28 and TRBJ1-5; D uncertain. The germline V gene has CDR1 MDHEN and CDR2 SYDVKM. The CDR3 contains 14 residues. Trimming took 7 bases from V and 3 from J, leaving 13 bases between them. In nucleotides, the CDR3 is TGTGCCAGCACGGAGCCGGGCGTCAATCAGCCCCAGCATTTT. Its protein is CASTEPGVNQPQHF.

In DNA form, the CDR3 reads TGTGCCAGCAGCTCCCGGGACGGTAGCTCCTACAATGAGCAGTTCTTC. Its protein product is CASSSRDGSSYNEQFF. The chain recombines TRBV11-3 with TRBJ2-1; D possibly uses TRBD1 or TRBD2 (5 bases each). The germline V gene has CDR1 SGHNT and CDR2 YENEEA. V shed 4 bases and J shed 0 bases, with 13 bases lying between them. There are 16 residues in the CDR3.

CDR3 loop: CASSLNAGDTQYF. CDR3 bases: TGTGCCAGCAGCTTAAACGCTGGAGATACGCAGTATTTT. This chain joins TRBV11-3 and TRBJ2-3, with D hard to call. Germline V gene sequence: CDR1 SGHNT, CDR2 YENEEA. The CDR3 is 13 residues long. V lost 2 bases and J 5 bases, leaving 8 bases between the germline ends. The full variable domain, completed using reference TRBV11-3 and TRBJ2-3, is EAGVVQSPRYKIIEKKQPVAFWCNPISGHNTLYWYLQNLGQGPELLIRYENEEAVDDSQLPKDRFSAERLKGVDSTLKIQPAELGDSAVYLCASSLNAGDTQYFGPGTRLTVL.

The CDR3, as DNA: TGTGCCAGCAGCTTCCTCGCCTCCAACTATGGCTACACCTTC. Translation gives CASSFLASNYGYTF. The chain uses TRBV11-2 and TRBJ1-2, with D uncertain. The CDR3 extends over 14 amino acids. The ends were cut back, 3 bases at V and 2 bases at J, with 10 bases in the middle. Germline-derived CDR1 and CDR2 are SGHAT and FQNNGV.

V gene TRBV19 combines with J gene TRBJ1-2, with D possibly TRBD1 on 5 matching bases. Germline V gene lookup returns CDR1 LNHDA and CDR2 SQIVND (reference sequence). V was trimmed by 5 bases and J by 8 bases, leaving 21 bases between them. The CDR3 spans 15 residues. CDR3 region: CASSLSLGPSGGYTF. The CDR3 bases are TGTGCCAGTAGTTTATCCTTGGGGCCCTCTGGAGGCTACACCTTC. The complete variable domain, with remaining parts taken from reference TRBV19 and TRBJ1-2, reads DGGITQSPKYLFRKEGQNVTLSCEQNLNHDAMYWYRQDPGQGLRLIYYSQIVNDFQKGDIAEGYSVSREKKESFPLTVTSAQKNPTAFYLCASSLSLGPSGGYTFGSGTRLTVV.

The chain couples TRBV7-2 to TRBJ1-2; D ambiguous. CDR1 and CDR2 (germline): SGHTA, FQGNSA. The CDR3 contains 14 residues. The ends were cut back, 1 base at V and 4 bases at J, with 10 bases in the middle. The CDR3 loop is CASSLGGFSYGYTF. DNA of the CDR3: TGTGCCAGCAGCTTAGGAGGTTTCTCCTATGGCTACACCTTC.

The rearrangement joins TRBV9 to TRBJ2-3; either TRBD1 or TRBD2 may supply D (6 bases each). The CDR3 spans 15 residues. Germline V CDR1 and CDR2: SGDLS, YYNGEE. V lost 0 bases and J lost 5, with 13 bases in between. The DNA for the CDR3 is TGTGCCAGCAGCGTAGTTGAAGGGGGGCGAGATACGCAGTATTTT. Its translation: CASSVVEGGRDTQYF. The variable domain in full, completed from reference TRBV9 and TRBJ2-3, reads DSGVTQTPKHLITATGQRVTLRCSPRSGDLSVYWYQQSLDQGLQFLIQYYNGEERAKGNILERFSAQQFPDLHSELNLSSLELGDSALYFCASSVVEGGRDTQYFGPGTRLTVL.

CDR3 coding DNA: TGTGCCAGCAGCTCCCTAGTTGGCGGGGGGGCCCACGGGGAGCTGTTTTTT. Its protein is CASSSLVGGGAHGELFF. V gene TRBV7-3 combines with J gene TRBJ2-2; 9 bases fit TRBD2. CDR3 size: 17 residues. Germline CDR1 is SGHTA and CDR2 is FQGTGA. V gave up 4 bases and J gave up 7 bases; unmatched junction bases: 13.

In its sample, this clone is medium-sized. The V and J genes are TRBV10-1 and TRBJ1-2; maybe TRBD1 (6 bases). Germline-derived CDR1 and CDR2 are WNHNN and SYGVQD (reference sequence). CDR3 length: 17 residues. V lost 6 bases and J 0 bases, leaving 20 bases between the germline ends. CDR3: CASSLLRQASSNYGYTF. CDR3 sequence (DNA): TGCGCCAGCAGCCTATTACGACAGGCATCATCTAACTATGGCTACACCTTC.

This chain links TRBV10-3 with TRBJ2-3, with D uncertain. The germline V gene encodes CDR1 ENHRY and CDR2 SYGVKD. V was clipped by 6 bases and J by 6 bases, with 13 bases between them. The CDR3 contains 13 residues. DNA of the CDR3: TGTGCCATCAGCCAACTAAATTCTGATACGCAGTATTTT. As protein: CAISQLNSDTQYF.

V and J are TRBV14 and TRBJ2-5; D unclear. CDR3 size: 16 residues. Trimming cost V 0 bases and J 4 bases, with 15 bases left between them. Germline V gives CDR1 SGHDN, CDR2 FVKESK. CDR3 sequence reads: CASSQDLSAGAETQYF. CDR3 coding DNA: TGTGCCAGCAGCCAAGATCTGAGCGCAGGAGCAGAGACCCAGTACTTC.

V usage is TRBV6-6 and J usage is TRBJ1-1, with D maybe TRBD1 (6 bases). Trimming removed 6 bases from V and 8 bases from J, with 16 bases in between. Germline CDR1 and CDR2: MNHNY and SVGAGI (reference sequence). The CDR3 has 13 residues. CDR3 loop: CASSTEGGREAFF. CDR3 coding DNA: TGTGCCAGCAGCACCGAAGGGGGGCGGGAAGCTTTCTTT.

The rearrangement uses TRBV10-3 and TRBJ1-1, with D perhaps matching TRBD1 (6 bases). CDR3 length: 15 residues. V lost 2 bases and J lost 1, with 11 bases in between. From germline, CDR1 is ENHRY and CDR2 SYGVKD. This CDR3 reads CAISETGPPNTEAFF. DNA for the CDR3: TGTGCCATCAGTGAGACAGGGCCACCGAACACTGAAGCTTTCTTT.

On this clone itself: An end of the junction does not agree with germline; a read error may underlie this. The rearrangement links TRBV2 to TRBJ1-5, with a possible D match to TRBD1 (6 bases). The CDR3 is made up of 14 amino acids. Germline V gene data show CDR1 as SNHLY and CDR2 as FYNNEI. CDR3 amino acids: CASTEQGRGQPQHF. The CDR3 region has the DNA TGTGCCAGCACTGAACAGGGACGAGGACAGCCCCAGCATTTT.

The chain is built from TRBV27 and TRBJ2-7; D ambiguous. The CDR3 length is 13 residues. CDR1 MNHEY and CDR2 SMNVEV come from the germline V gene (reference sequence). The ends were cut back, 4 bases at V and 0 bases at J, with 7 bases in the middle. The CDR3 DNA follows: TGTGCCAGCAGTTCTACAAACTCCTACGAGCAGTACTTC. It specifies CASSSTNSYEQYF.

This clone was recorded once. The genes are TRBV11-2 and TRBJ2-1; 7 nucleotides agree with TRBD2. Germline V gene data show CDR1 as SGHAT and CDR2 as FQNNGV. The CDR3 has 15 residues. J gave up 6 bases and V 0 bases, and 5 bases lay outside the gene matches. In DNA, the CDR3 is TGTGCCAGCAGCTTAGATGAGACTAGCAGCAATGAGCAGTTCTTC. Its translation is CASSLDETSSNEQFF.

J is TRBJ2-1 and V is TRBV27; 10 nucleotides line up with TRBD1. This CDR3 is built from 15 residues. V lost 3 bases, J lost 2 bases, and 1 base stayed unmatched. From germline, CDR1 is MNHEY and CDR2 SMNVEV (reference sequence). In nucleotides, the CDR3 is TGTGCCAGCAGTTTCGGACAGGGGGCCTACAATGAGCAGTTCTTC. Translation: CASSFGQGAYNEQFF.

The rearrangement uses TRBV29-1 and TRBJ2-7, with D uncertain. Germline-derived CDR1 and CDR2 are SQVTM and ANQGSEA. The CDR3 sequence is 12 residues long. The germline V and J ends were trimmed by 1 base and 0 bases, with 4 bases remaining between them. The CDR3 region has the DNA TGCAGCGTTGAAGCCAACTCCTACGAGCAGTACTTC. Protein product: CSVEANSYEQYF.

The chain uses TRBV30 and TRBJ2-3, with D hard to call. CDR1 GTSNPN and CDR2 SVGIG come from the germline V gene (reference sequence). V lost 7 bases and J lost 4, with 9 bases in between. The CDR3 is 11 amino acids. The CDR3 nucleotides read TGTGCCTTAGGGATTCCAGATACGCAGTATTTT. Amino acids: CALGIPDTQYF.

The chain combines TRBV7-2 with TRBJ2-3; D is possibly TRBD1 (6 bases). The CDR3 is 16 amino acids. Trimming took 2 bases from V and 5 from J, leaving 17 bases between them. In germline, CDR1 is SGHTA, CDR2 FQGNSA. CDR3 sequence: CASSLSYSAGVDTQYF. The CDR3 bases are TGTGCCAGCAGCTTAAGTTATTCGGCAGGGGTAGATACGCAGTATTTT. Filled out from reference TRBV7-2 and TRBJ2-3, the complete variable domain reads GAGVSQSPSNKVTEKGKDVELRCDPISGHTALYWYRQSLGQGLEFLIYFQGNSAPDKSGLPSDRFSAERTGGSVSTLTIQRTQQEDSAVYLCASSLSYSAGVDTQYFGPGTRLTVL.

This chain connects TRBV19 to TRBJ2-5, with TRBD2 identical over 11 bases. Looked up from germline, CDR1 is LNHDA and CDR2 is SQIVND (reference sequence). This CDR3 spans 16 amino acids. The J segment lost 2 bases and the V segment lost 5 bases, leaving 7 bases of the junction unmatched. The CDR3 is CASSFTSGGTQETQYF. The DNA for the CDR3 is TGTGCCAGTAGTTTTACTAGCGGGGGAACACAAGAGACCCAGTACTTC.

This chain joins TRBV7-2 and TRBJ2-7; 7 bases are a match to TRBD2. Germline-derived CDR1 and CDR2 are SGHTA and FQGNSA. With V trimmed by 5 bases and J by 6 bases, 7 bases remained unmatched. The length of the CDR3 is 13 residues. The DNA for the CDR3 is TGTGCCAGCAGCCGTCAAGGGAGGGGCGAGCAGTACTTC. It yields the protein CASSRQGRGEQYF.